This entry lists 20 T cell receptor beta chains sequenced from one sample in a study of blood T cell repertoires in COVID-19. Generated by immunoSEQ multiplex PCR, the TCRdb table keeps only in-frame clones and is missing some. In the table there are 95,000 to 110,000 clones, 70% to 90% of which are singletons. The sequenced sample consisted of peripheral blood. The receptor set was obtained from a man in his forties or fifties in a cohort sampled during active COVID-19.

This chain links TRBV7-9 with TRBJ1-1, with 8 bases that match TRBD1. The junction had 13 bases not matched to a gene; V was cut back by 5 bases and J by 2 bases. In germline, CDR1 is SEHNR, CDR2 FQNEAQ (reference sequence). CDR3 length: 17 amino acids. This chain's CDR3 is CASSKGTGLRGNTEAFF. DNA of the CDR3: TGTGCCAGCAGCAAGGGGACAGGCTTGAGGGGTAACACTGAAGCTTTCTTT.

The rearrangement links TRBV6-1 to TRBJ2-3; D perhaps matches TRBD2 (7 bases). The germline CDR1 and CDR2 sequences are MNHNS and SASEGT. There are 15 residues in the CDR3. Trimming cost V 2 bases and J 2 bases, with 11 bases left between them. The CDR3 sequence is CASSELGGATDTQYF. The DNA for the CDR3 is TGTGCCAGCAGTGAATTGGGGGGGGCCACAGATACGCAGTATTTT.

For the CDR3, the DNA is TGTGCCAGCAGTTCAGGCCAGTTAAGGACCGGGGAGCTGTTTTTT. This sequence encodes CASSSGQLRTGELFF. The chain links TRBV28 to TRBJ2-2; D is ambiguous. The germline gives CDR1 MDHEN, CDR2 SYDVKM. The length of the CDR3 is 15 residues. V gave up 4 bases and J gave up 5 bases, with 14 bases separating them.

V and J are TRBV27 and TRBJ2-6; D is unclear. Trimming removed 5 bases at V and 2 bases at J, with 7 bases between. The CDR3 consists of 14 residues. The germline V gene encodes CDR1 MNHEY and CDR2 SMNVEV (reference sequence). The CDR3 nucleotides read TGTGCCAGCAGTCCGCGGACTGGGGCCAACGTCCTGACTTTC. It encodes CASSPRTGANVLTF.

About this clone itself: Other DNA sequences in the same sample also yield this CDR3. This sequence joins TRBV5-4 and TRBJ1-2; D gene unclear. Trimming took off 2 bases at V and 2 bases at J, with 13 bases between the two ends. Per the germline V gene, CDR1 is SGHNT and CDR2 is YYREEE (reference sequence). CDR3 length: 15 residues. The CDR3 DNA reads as TGTGCCAGCAGCTTTTTGGAGCGAGCCAACTATGGCTACACCTTC. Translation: CASSFLERANYGYTF.

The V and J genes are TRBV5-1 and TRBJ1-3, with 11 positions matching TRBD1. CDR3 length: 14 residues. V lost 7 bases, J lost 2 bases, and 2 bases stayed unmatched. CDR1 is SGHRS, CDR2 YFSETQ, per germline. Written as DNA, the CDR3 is TGCGCCAGCTCGGGACAGGGGGCTGGAAACACCATATATTTT. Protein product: CASSGQGAGNTIYF.

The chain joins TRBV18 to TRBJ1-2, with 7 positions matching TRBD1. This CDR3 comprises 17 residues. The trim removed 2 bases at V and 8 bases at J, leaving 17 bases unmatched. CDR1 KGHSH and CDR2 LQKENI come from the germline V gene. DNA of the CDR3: TGTGCCAGCTCACCATCACAGGGGCCTCCCCTCATCGGGGGCTACACCTTC. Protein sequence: CASSPSQGPPLIGGYTF.

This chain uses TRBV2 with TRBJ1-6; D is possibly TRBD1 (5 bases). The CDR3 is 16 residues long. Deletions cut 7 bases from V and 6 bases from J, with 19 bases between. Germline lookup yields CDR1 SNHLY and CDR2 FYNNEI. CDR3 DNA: TGTGCCAGCACCCCCCACCTCGGGGGTCGTAATTCACCCCTCCACTTT. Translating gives CASTPHLGGRNSPLHF.

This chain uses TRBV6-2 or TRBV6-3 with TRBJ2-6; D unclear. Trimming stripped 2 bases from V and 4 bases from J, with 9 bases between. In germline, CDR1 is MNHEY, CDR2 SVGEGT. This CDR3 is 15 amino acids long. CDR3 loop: CASSYGDTGANVLTF. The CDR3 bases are TGTGCCAGCAGTTACGGAGATACGGGGGCCAACGTCCTGACTTTC.

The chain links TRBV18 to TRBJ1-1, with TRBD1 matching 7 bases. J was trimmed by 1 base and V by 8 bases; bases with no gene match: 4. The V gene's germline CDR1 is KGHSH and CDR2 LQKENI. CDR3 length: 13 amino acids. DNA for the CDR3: TGTGCCAGCAGAGGACAGGAGAACACTGAAGCTTTCTTT. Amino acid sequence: CASRGQENTEAFF.

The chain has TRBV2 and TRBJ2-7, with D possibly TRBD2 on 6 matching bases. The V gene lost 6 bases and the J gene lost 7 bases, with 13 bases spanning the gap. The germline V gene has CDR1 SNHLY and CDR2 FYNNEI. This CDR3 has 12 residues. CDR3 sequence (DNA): TGTGCCAGCAGCCCGACTAGTTGGGAGCAGTACTTC. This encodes CASSPTSWEQYF.

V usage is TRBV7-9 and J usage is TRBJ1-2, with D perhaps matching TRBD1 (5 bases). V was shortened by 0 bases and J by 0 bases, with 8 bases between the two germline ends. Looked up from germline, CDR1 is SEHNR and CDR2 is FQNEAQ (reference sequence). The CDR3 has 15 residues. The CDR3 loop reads CASSLARQPNYGYTF. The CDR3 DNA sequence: TGTGCCAGCAGCTTAGCCCGACAGCCTAACTATGGCTACACCTTC.

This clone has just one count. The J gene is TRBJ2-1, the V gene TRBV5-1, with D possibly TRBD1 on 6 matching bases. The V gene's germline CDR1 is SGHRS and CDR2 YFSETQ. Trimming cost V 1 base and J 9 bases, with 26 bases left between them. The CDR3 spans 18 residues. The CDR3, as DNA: TGCGCCAGCAGCTTGAATCGTTTCCAAGGACAGATCCCCCCTGAGCAGTTCTTC. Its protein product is CASSLNRFQGQIPPEQFF.

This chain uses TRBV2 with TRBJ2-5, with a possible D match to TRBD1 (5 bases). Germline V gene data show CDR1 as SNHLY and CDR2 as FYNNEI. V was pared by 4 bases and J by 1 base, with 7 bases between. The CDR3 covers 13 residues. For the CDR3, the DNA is TGTGCCAGCAGTGGACAGCTCCAAGAGACCCAGTACTTC. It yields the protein CASSGQLQETQYF.

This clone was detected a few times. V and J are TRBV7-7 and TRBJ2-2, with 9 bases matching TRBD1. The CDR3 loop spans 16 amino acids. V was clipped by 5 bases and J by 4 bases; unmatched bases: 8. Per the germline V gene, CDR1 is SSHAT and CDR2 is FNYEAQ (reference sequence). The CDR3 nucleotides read TGTGCCAGCAGCCAAAGGCGACAGGGGGGCACCGGGGAGCTGTTTTTT. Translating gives CASSQRRQGGTGELFF.

The CDR3 coding sequence is TGCGCCAGCAGCTTGGGACAGGGGCTGGGAAACACCATATATTTT. Translated: CASSLGQGLGNTIYF. V gene TRBV5-1 combines with J gene TRBJ1-3, with 8 bases matching TRBD1. In germline, CDR1 is SGHRS, CDR2 YFSETQ. V gave up 0 bases and J gave up 4 bases; unmatched junction bases: 3. This CDR3 has 15 residues.

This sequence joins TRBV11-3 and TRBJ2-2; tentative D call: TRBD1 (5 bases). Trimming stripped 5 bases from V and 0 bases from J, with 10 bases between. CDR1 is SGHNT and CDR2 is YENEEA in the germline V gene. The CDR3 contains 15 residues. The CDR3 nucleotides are TGTGCCAGCAGCCGCGGACAATCGAACACCGGGGAGCTGTTTTTT. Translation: CASSRGQSNTGELFF.

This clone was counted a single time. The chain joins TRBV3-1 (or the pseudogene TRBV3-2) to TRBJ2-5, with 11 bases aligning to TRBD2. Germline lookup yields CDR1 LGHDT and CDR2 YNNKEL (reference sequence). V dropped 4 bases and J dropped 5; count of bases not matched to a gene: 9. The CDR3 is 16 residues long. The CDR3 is CASSPTSGGPRETQYF. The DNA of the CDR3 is TGTGCCAGCAGCCCAACTAGCGGGGGCCCTAGGGAGACCCAGTACTTC.

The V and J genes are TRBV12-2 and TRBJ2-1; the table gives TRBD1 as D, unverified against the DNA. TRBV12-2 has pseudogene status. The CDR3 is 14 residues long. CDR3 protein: CASRPGQIYNEQFF. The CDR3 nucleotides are TGTGCAAGTCGCCCCGGACAGATATACAATGAGCAGTTCTTC.

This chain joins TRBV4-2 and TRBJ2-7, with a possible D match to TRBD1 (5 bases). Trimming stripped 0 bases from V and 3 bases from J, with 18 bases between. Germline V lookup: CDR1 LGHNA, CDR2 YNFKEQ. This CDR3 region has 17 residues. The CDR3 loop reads CASSQELAGTGIYEQYF. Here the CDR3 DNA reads TGTGCCAGCAGCCAAGAATTAGCAGGCACAGGAATCTACGAGCAGTACTTC.